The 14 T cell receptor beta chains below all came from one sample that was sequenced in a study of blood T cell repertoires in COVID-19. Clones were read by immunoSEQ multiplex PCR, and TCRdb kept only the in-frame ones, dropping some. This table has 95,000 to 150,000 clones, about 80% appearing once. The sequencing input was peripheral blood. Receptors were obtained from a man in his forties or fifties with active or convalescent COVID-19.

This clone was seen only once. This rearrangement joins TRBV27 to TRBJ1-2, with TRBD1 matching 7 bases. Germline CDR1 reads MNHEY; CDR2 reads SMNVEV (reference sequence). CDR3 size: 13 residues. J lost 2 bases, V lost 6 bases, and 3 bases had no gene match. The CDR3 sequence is CASRPGGNYGYTF. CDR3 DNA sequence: TGTGCCAGCAGGCCAGGGGGAAACTATGGCTACACCTTC.

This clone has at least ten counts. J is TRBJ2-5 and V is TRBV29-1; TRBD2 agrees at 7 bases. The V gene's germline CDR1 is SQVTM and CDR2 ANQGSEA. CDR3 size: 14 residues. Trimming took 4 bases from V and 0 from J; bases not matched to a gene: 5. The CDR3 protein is CSVASGPYQETQYF. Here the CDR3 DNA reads TGCAGCGTTGCTAGCGGCCCGTACCAAGAGACCCAGTACTTC.

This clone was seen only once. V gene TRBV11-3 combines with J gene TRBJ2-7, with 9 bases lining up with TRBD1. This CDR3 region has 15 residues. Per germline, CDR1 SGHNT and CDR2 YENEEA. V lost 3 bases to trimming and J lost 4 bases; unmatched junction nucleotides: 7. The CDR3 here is CASSFGTGFSYEQYF. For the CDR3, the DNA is TGTGCCAGCAGCTTTGGGACAGGGTTCAGTTACGAGCAGTACTTC.

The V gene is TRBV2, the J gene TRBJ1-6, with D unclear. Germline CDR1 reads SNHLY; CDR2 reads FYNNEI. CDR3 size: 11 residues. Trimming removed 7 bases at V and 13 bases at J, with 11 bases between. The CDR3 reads CASKERGPLHF. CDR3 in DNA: TGTGCCAGCAAAGAGAGAGGCCCCCTCCACTTT.

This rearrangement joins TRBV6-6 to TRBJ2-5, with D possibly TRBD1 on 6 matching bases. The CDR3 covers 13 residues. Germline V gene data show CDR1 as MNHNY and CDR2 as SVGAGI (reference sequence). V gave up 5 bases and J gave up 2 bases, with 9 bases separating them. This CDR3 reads CASSPTGQETQYF. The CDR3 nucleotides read TGTGCCAGCAGTCCGACAGGACAAGAGACCCAGTACTTC.

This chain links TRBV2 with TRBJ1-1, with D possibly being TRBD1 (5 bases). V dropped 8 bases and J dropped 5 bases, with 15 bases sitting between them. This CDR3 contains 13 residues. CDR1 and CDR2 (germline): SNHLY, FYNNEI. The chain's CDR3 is CASGYEKGTEAFF. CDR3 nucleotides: TGTGCCAGCGGTTACGAAAAGGGGACTGAAGCTTTCTTT.

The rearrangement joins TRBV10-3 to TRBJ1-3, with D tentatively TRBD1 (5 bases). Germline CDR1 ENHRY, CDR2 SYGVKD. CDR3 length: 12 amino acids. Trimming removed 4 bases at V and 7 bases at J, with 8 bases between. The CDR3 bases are TGTGCCATCAGTGGGACAACCAACACCATATATTTT. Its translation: CAISGTTNTIYF.

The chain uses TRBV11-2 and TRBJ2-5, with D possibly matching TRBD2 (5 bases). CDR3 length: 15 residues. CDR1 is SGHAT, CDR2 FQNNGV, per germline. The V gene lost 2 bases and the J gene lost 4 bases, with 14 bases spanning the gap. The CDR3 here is CASSLWGGSLETQYF. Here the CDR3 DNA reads TGTGCCAGCAGCTTATGGGGTGGGAGCCTAGAGACCCAGTACTTC.

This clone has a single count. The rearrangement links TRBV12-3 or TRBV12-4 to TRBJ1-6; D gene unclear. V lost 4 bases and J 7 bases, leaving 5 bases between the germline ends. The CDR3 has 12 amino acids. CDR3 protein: CASSYRNSPLHF. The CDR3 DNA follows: TGTGCCAGCAGTTACAGAAATTCACCCCTCCACTTT.

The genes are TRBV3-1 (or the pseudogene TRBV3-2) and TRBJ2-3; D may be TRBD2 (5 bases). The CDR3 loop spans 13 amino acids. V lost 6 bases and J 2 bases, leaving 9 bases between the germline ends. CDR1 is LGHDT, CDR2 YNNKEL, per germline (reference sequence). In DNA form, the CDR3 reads TGTGCCAGCAGACCGACTAACACAGATACGCAGTATTTT. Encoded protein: CASRPTNTDTQYF.

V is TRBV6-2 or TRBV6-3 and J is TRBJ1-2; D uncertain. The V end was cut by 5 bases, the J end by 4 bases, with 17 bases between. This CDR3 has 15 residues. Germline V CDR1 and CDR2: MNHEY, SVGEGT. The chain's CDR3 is CASSTYEGAGYGYTF. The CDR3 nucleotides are TGTGCCAGCAGTACATATGAGGGAGCCGGCTATGGCTACACCTTC.

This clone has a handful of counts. The CDR3 DNA reads as TGTGCCTGGAGTGACTCTTCCGGGACTTACAATGAGCAGTTCTTC. Translation gives CAWSDSSGTYNEQFF. This chain uses TRBV30 with TRBJ2-1; maybe TRBD2 (6 bases). Germline V gene data show CDR1 as GTSNPN and CDR2 as SVGIG (reference sequence). Trimming stripped 1 base from V and 4 bases from J, with 14 bases between. The length of the CDR3 is 15 residues.

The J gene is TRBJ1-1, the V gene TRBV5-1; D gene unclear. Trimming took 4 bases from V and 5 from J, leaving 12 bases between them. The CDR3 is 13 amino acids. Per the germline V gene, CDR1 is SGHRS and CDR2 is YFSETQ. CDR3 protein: CASSPSVDTEAFF. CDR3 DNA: TGCGCCAGCAGCCCTTCGGTCGATACTGAAGCTTTCTTT.

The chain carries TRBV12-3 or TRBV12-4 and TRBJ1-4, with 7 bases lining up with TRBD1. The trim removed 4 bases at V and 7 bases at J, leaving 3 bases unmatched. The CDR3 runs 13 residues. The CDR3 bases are TGTGCCAGCAGTTCTAAGGGGGCTGAAAAACTGTTTTTT. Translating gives CASSSKGAEKLFF.